The source of this TCR beta chain is a study of blood T cell repertoires in COVID-19. Across 24 US areas, participants ranged in age from roughly 18 to 89 years. The table lists this clone with many counts. Assay: immunoSEQ multiplex PCR; the TCRdb copy retains only in-frame clones and omits some. The sample yields 150,000 to 200,000 clones, 80% seen once. The sequenced sample consisted of PBMCs or T cells enriched from blood (not recorded which). The TCR comes from a middle-aged man who had recovered from COVID-19.

This CDR3 is CASSLGTTRGINEQFF. CDR3 DNA: TGCGCCAGCAGCTTGGGGACCACGAGGGGGATCAATGAGCAGTTCTTC. The chain has TRBV5-1 and TRBJ2-1, with D tentatively TRBD1 (6 bases). From germline, CDR1 is SGHRS and CDR2 YFSETQ. The CDR3 covers 16 residues. Trimming stripped 0 bases from V and 6 bases from J, with 16 bases between.